The clone carrying this T cell receptor beta chain was picked up a small number of times. The antigen remains unidentified. 5'RACE primed at constant segments yielded TCR alpha and TCR beta cDNA libraries bearing sample barcodes and UMIs. TCRdb reprocessed the 5' RACE reads with MiXCR, giving one entry per CDR3 protein. The table records 45,000 or so distinct CDR3 sequences, about 6.3% of them present only once. The source of the sample is a study of T-cell memory formation after mild COVID-19. Overall study results and limits: Pre-infection memory already had some responding clones, implying cross-reactive memory joined.

Sequenced input: PBMCs or a T cell subset sorted from them (not recorded which). This TCR derives from an adult who had mild COVID-19 (a few samples of this study predate the infection). Cell type and time point are not known.

CDR3 nucleotide sequence: TGTGCCACCAGCAACCGGGACAGGGGTAATTCACCCCTCCACTTT. The encoded protein is CATSNRDRGNSPLHF. This chain links TRBV15 with TRBJ1-6; the match to TRBD1 covers 10 bases. V trimming: 4 bases; J trimming: 6 bases; junction bases outside the gene matches: 3. This CDR3 has 15 amino acids. Germline CDR1 and CDR2: LNHNV and YYDKDF (reference sequence).